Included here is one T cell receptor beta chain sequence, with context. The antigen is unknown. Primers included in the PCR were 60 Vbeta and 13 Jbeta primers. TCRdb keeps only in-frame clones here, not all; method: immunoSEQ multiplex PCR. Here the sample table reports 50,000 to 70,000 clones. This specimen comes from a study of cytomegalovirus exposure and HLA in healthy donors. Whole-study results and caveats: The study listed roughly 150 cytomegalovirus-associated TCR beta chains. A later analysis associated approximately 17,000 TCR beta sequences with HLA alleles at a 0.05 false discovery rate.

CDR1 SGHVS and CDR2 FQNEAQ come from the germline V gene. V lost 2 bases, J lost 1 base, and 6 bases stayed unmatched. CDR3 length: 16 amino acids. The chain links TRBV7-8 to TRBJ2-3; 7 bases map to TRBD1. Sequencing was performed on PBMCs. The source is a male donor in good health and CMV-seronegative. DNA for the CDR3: TGTGCCAGCAGCTTAAGTTCTCAGGGGGGCACAGATACGCAGTATTTT. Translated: CASSLSSQGGTDTQYF. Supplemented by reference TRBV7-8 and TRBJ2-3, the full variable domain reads GAGVSQSPRYKVAKRGQDVALRCDPISGHVSLFWYQQALGQGPEFLTYFQNEAQLDKSGLPSDRFFAERPEGSVSTLKIQRTQQEDSAVYLCASSLSSQGGTDTQYFGPGTRLTVL.